Listed below are T cell receptor beta chains from one sample, sequenced in a study of blood T cells in healthy people across ages. In TCRdb, the 5' RACE reads were re-called with MiXCR into one record per CDR3 protein. Among about 720,000 distinct CDR3 sequences, approximately 21% were seen once, and the ten largest hold less than 25%. Sequencing used blood. The source is a man in his 70s in good health. CDR3s include the opening cysteine and the closing phenylalanine or tryptophan. Size is omitted from some rows. Given values are once, few, many or a class for expanded clones.

J gene	V gene	clone size	CDR3 protein
TRBJ2-5	TRBV5-1	few	CASSLRTALQETQYF
TRBJ1-4	TRBV7-9	NA	CASNSGTEPEKLFF
TRBJ2-5	TRBV5-1	NA	CASSLGGERGETQYF
TRBJ1-1	TRBV5-1	NA	CASSRGDLTGGAFF
TRBJ1-2	TRBV7-6	NA	CASSPIEQGSYGYTF
TRBJ2-4	TRBV20-1	few	CSARDRLKNIQYF
TRBJ2-3	TRBV5-1	NA	CASSLPLAGPTTDTQYF
TRBJ2-1	TRBV20-1	NA	CSARTDRDEQFF
TRBJ1-2	TRBV11-2	few	CASSLGPAAGGYTF
TRBJ2-7	TRBV5-1	few	CASSNADRGDTSYEQYF
TRBJ2-1	TRBV24-1	few	CATSDFQAVSYNEQFF
TRBJ2-4	TRBV15	few	CATSYDRPIAKNIQYF
TRBJ1-2	TRBV4-3	NA	CASSQDGGGIYGYTF
TRBJ2-7	TRBV27	NA	CASSLNHVSKRYEQYF
TRBJ2-7	TRBV18	NA	CASSPLSREQYF
TRBJ1-5	TRBV29-1	NA	CSGGQGGNQPQHF
TRBJ1-2	TRBV27	NA	CASRGTGGGMYGYTF
TRBJ2-3	TRBV20-1	few	CSARSGREPDTQYF
TRBJ2-7	TRBV7-6	few	CASSPRHGPSYEQYF
TRBJ1-4	TRBV7-9	few	CASSTYRGGEKPFF
TRBJ2-3	TRBV9	few	CASSVTSGSTDTQYF
TRBJ2-1	TRBV29-1	many	CSAQGLGSEQFF
TRBJ1-3	TRBV24-1	NA	CATSGGVTGNTIYF
TRBJ2-3	TRBV15	NA	CATSRGPLDTQYF
TRBJ1-1	TRBV5-1	few	CASSPDVGLMNTEAFF
TRBJ2-7	TRBV5-1	few	CASSPRDRGSEQYF
TRBJ1-2	TRBV29-1	few	CSVGMDRKGYTF
TRBJ2-5	TRBV2	few	CASKLDSVIQETQYF
TRBJ2-1	TRBV5-1	NA	CASSPEIAGGYNEQFF
TRBJ1-1	TRBV7-3	NA	CASSLMGGRLGNTEAFF
TRBJ2-3	TRBV12-3/TRBV12-4	NA	CASSPSGGAGDTQYF
TRBJ2-1	TRBV20-1	few	CSAQRSSSSYNEQFF
TRBJ2-7	TRBV29-1	NA	CSVDRDSFDEQYF
TRBJ1-2	TRBV7-2	NA	CTSSFPGQMRGYTF
TRBJ1-4	TRBV7-2	NA	CASSPYGLTFGSNEKLFF
TRBJ1-1	TRBV20-1	few	CSARDLGAEAFF
TRBJ2-3	TRBV7-2	NA	CASSSKRTTDTQYF
NA	TRBV3-1	few	CASSQGVVEAYEQYF
TRBJ2-3	TRBV7-8	many	CASSLVGGGAADTQYF
TRBJ2-5	TRBV12-3/TRBV12-4	NA	CASRSLAGTLEQYF
TRBJ1-1	TRBV6-1	NA	CASSDGGAVNTEAFF
TRBJ1-1	TRBV4-1	few	CASSPGGASTEAFF
TRBJ2-1	TRBV7-8	NA	CANSLVGTGANEQFF
TRBJ1-1	TRBV29-1	many	CSVGDGVLAFF
NA	TRBV6-5	NA	CASRKRGQYNEQFF
TRBJ1-3	TRBV5-6	many	CASSFLRGTGNTIYF
TRBJ2-3	TRBV11-1	few	CASAGDPTDTQYF
TRBJ2-3	TRBV5-1	NA	CASSLVLDTDTQYF
TRBJ2-3	TRBV12-3/TRBV12-4	many	CATSPVLGTDTQYF
TRBJ1-1	TRBV5-6	few	CASSFVTITEAFF
TRBJ2-3	TRBV20-1	NA	CSARIGGGDTQYF
TRBJ2-5	TRBV29-1	few	CSSSYTGGQETQYF
TRBJ1-4	TRBV7-9	few	CASSAADRGQGEKLFF
TRBJ2-6	TRBV29-1	once	CSVEPSGTSGANVLTF
TRBJ1-2	TRBV29-1	NA	CSVAPIGQSVGYTF
TRBJ2-2	TRBV3-1	NA	CASSQEPGRTGELFF
TRBJ2-3	TRBV21-1	few	CASSKGLGGTQYF
TRBJ1-2	TRBV15	NA	CATSRVRDSYGYTF
TRBJ2-5	TRBV18	few	CASSPFRDPGETQYF
TRBJ1-2	TRBV18	many	CASSLLDRDTYGYTF